This is a list of T cell receptor beta chains from one sample in a study of beta chain features in type 1 diabetes. Clones were sequenced by immunoSEQ multiplex PCR, and TCRdb holds only the in-frame ones, with some missing. The sample holds 600,000 to 700,000 clones; roughly 12% are singletons and the top ten take 0.02% to 0.025%. Sequenced sample: naive CD4+ T cells from blood. These receptors were obtained from a man younger than 30 with type 1 diabetes. CDR3s include the opening cysteine and the closing phenylalanine or tryptophan. Each record gives: V gene, J gene, clone size, D gene, CDR3 DNA, CDR3 protein. The D gene is left open where the match is weak. Size is stated for part of the rows, as once, few or many counts, or as a class when the clone is expanded.

v_call: TRBV19; j_call: TRBJ2-7; clone_size: -; d_call: TRBD1; cdr3_nt: TGTGCCAGTAGTCTCCGGGACAGGGGCTACGAGCAGTACTTC; cdr3_aa: CASSLRDRGYEQYF
v_call: TRBV7-3; j_call: TRBJ2-3; clone_size: -; d_call: -; cdr3_nt: TGTGCCAGCGGGAGCACAGATACGCAGTATTTT; cdr3_aa: CASGSTDTQYF
v_call: TRBV15; j_call: TRBJ1-1; clone_size: once; d_call: TRBD1; cdr3_nt: TGTGCCACCAGCAATTGGGGTCAGAGGGGGCGTACTGAAGCTTTCTTT; cdr3_aa: CATSNWGQRGRTEAFF
v_call: TRBV23-1; j_call: TRBJ1-5; clone_size: -; d_call: -; cdr3_nt: TGCGCCAGCAGTCAATCACCGGGGCTACGGAATCAGCCCCAGCATTTT; cdr3_aa: CASSQSPGLRNQPQHF
v_call: TRBV5-1; j_call: TRBJ2-5; clone_size: few; d_call: -; cdr3_nt: TGCGCCAGCAGCGTGGGTGAGACCCAGTACTTC; cdr3_aa: CASSVGETQYF
v_call: TRBV27; j_call: TRBJ1-2; clone_size: -; d_call: TRBD1; cdr3_nt: TGTGCCAGCAGTTACCGACAGGGGTATGGCTACACCTTC; cdr3_aa: CASSYRQGYGYTF
v_call: TRBV30; j_call: TRBJ2-5; clone_size: few; d_call: -; cdr3_nt: TGTGCCTGGAGTGAACTGCCTCCGGAGACCCAGTACTTC; cdr3_aa: CAWSELPPETQYF
v_call: TRBV14; j_call: TRBJ2-3; clone_size: few; d_call: -; cdr3_nt: TGTGCCAGCAGCCAAGGTCGGCGGATCACAGATACGCAGTATTTT; cdr3_aa: CASSQGRRITDTQYF
v_call: TRBV7-9; j_call: TRBJ2-1; clone_size: -; d_call: -; cdr3_nt: TGTGCCAGCAGCTTATCAGGTTTCTACAATGAGCAGTTCTTC; cdr3_aa: CASSLSGFYNEQFF
v_call: TRBV7-9; j_call: TRBJ1-3; clone_size: few; d_call: -; cdr3_nt: TGTGCCTCCAGGAGCTCTGGAAACACCATATATTTT; cdr3_aa: CASRSSGNTIYF
v_call: TRBV30; j_call: TRBJ1-4; clone_size: few; d_call: -; cdr3_nt: TGTGCCTGGAGTGCGGGGGCTAATGAAAAACTGTTTTTT; cdr3_aa: CAWSAGANEKLFF
v_call: TRBV7-8; j_call: TRBJ2-1; clone_size: -; d_call: -; cdr3_nt: TGTGCCAGCAGCTTAGGGCAGTACAATGAGCAGTTCTTC; cdr3_aa: CASSLGQYNEQFF
v_call: TRBV30; j_call: TRBJ1-2; clone_size: -; d_call: -; cdr3_nt: TGTGCCTGGAGCATATCGGACGGGTTCTATGGCTACACCTTC; cdr3_aa: CAWSISDGFYGYTF
v_call: TRBV2; j_call: TRBJ2-7; clone_size: -; d_call: TRBD1; cdr3_nt: TGTGCCAGCAGTCACCCCGGGACAGGCTCCTACGAGCAGTACTTC; cdr3_aa: CASSHPGTGSYEQYF
v_call: TRBV9; j_call: TRBJ1-2; clone_size: -; d_call: -; cdr3_nt: TGTGCCAGCAGCGTAGGTTCGGCGAAGGGCTACACCTTC; cdr3_aa: CASSVGSAKGYTF
v_call: TRBV7-8; j_call: TRBJ2-7; clone_size: few; d_call: -; cdr3_nt: TGTGCCAGCACCTCTGTCTACGAGCAGTACTTC; cdr3_aa: CASTSVYEQYF
v_call: TRBV30; j_call: TRBJ1-2; clone_size: -; d_call: -; cdr3_nt: TGTGCCTGGAGTGTACACCCGGCGGCTAACTATGGCTACACCTTC; cdr3_aa: CAWSVHPAANYGYTF
v_call: TRBV6-6; j_call: TRBJ1-6; clone_size: few; d_call: -; cdr3_nt: TGTGCCAGCAGTCTCCTCGGCAGGGAGGAAGGATCACCCCTCCACTTT; cdr3_aa: CASSLLGREEGSPLHF
v_call: TRBV11-3; j_call: TRBJ1-1; clone_size: few; d_call: -; cdr3_nt: TGTGCCAGCAGCTTCGTCGACAGCGAAGCTTTCTTT; cdr3_aa: CASSFVDSEAFF
v_call: TRBV5-6; j_call: TRBJ2-7; clone_size: -; d_call: -; cdr3_nt: TGTGCCAGCAGCTCTTCCGGCGAGCAGTACTTC; cdr3_aa: CASSSSGEQYF
v_call: TRBV18; j_call: TRBJ1-2; clone_size: -; d_call: TRBD1; cdr3_nt: TGTGCCAGCTCACCCTCGACAGGGGGCGGGTATGGCTACACCTTC; cdr3_aa: CASSPSTGGGYGYTF
v_call: TRBV29-1; j_call: TRBJ2-7; clone_size: -; d_call: -; cdr3_nt: TGCAGCGTTGAAGAGAGGCCCTCCTACGAGCAGTACTTC; cdr3_aa: CSVEERPSYEQYF
v_call: TRBV4-2; j_call: TRBJ2-3; clone_size: -; d_call: TRBD1; cdr3_nt: TGTGCCAGCAGCTACTCGGGACAGGGTCAAGATACGCAGTATTTT; cdr3_aa: CASSYSGQGQDTQYF
v_call: TRBV6-1; j_call: TRBJ1-1; clone_size: -; d_call: -; cdr3_nt: TGTGCCAGCAACCGGGCCGATGAGGCTTTCTTT; cdr3_aa: CASNRADEAFF
v_call: TRBV18; j_call: TRBJ2-7; clone_size: -; d_call: -; cdr3_nt: TGTGCCAGCTCACCACGGGGAACCTACGAGCAGTACTTC; cdr3_aa: CASSPRGTYEQYF
v_call: TRBV6-5; j_call: TRBJ1-5; clone_size: -; d_call: -; cdr3_nt: TGTGCCAGCAGCCGGGACTTTAGCAATCAGCCCCAGCATTTT; cdr3_aa: CASSRDFSNQPQHF
v_call: TRBV14; j_call: TRBJ1-6; clone_size: -; d_call: TRBD1; cdr3_nt: TGTGCCAGCAGCCAAGACTTGGACAGGGCGGGACTGGGGCGCAGTTCACCCCTCCACTTT; cdr3_aa: CASSQDLDRAGLGRSSPLHF
v_call: TRBV30; j_call: TRBJ2-5; clone_size: -; d_call: TRBD1; cdr3_nt: TGTGCCTGGAGTACAGGGGTTGGAGAGACCCAGTACTTC; cdr3_aa: CAWSTGVGETQYF
v_call: TRBV11-2; j_call: TRBJ2-5; clone_size: few; d_call: TRBD1; cdr3_nt: TGTGCCAGCAGCTCCAAGTGGACAGGGGGCGATGAGACCCAGTACTTC; cdr3_aa: CASSSKWTGGDETQYF